The 17 T cell receptor beta chains in this list originate from one sample, sequenced in a study of T cells in localized non-small cell lung cancer. The table came from immunoSEQ multiplex PCR; TCRdb's copy has only in-frame clones and leaves some out. The data contain 45,000 to 70,000 clones, roughly 89% of them singletons. The sample in question was peripheral blood, obtained before any cancer treatment. These receptors originate from a woman between 35 and 75 years old with stage I lung adenocarcinoma.

This clone came up once. This chain uses TRBV29-1 with TRBJ1-2; D ambiguous. Germline V gives CDR1 SQVTM, CDR2 ANQGSEA. CDR3 length: 15 amino acids. Trimming stripped 1 base from V and 3 bases from J, with 15 bases between. Written as DNA, the CDR3 is TGCAGCGTTGAAGGGGCGTCGGTTGCTGACTATGGCTACACCTTC. Translating it yields CSVEGASVADYGYTF.

CDR3 DNA sequence: TGTGCCAGCAGGGGTATGGGACAGGGGGCGGATGAAGCTTTCTTT. This codes for CASRGMGQGADEAFF. The chain recombines TRBV6-6 with TRBJ1-1; 12 positions match TRBD1. Trimming took 6 bases from V and 7 from J; bases not matched to a gene: 9. CDR1 is MNHNY, CDR2 SVGAGI, per germline (reference sequence). The CDR3 is 15 residues long.

This clone turned up a few times. The rearrangement uses TRBV7-2 and TRBJ2-7, with 7 bases that match TRBD2. Germline-derived CDR1 and CDR2 are SGHTA and FQGNSA. The CDR3 totals 14 residues. J gave up 4 bases and V 7 bases, and 10 bases lay outside the gene matches. In DNA form, the CDR3 reads TGTGCCAGCACCCCGGGGGGAGGGCGGTACGAGCAGTACTTC. Translating it yields CASTPGGGRYEQYF.

The V call is TRBV5-1, the J call TRBJ2-7, with 11 bases aligning to TRBD2. The CDR3 spans 16 residues. After removal of 5 bases from V and 2 bases from J, the junction contained 9 bases not matched to a gene. Per germline, CDR1 SGHRS and CDR2 YFSETQ. CDR3 DNA: TGCGCCAGCAGGTTGAGTACTAGCGGGGGAACCTACGAGCAGTACTTC. As protein: CASRLSTSGGTYEQYF.

The chain joins TRBV9 to TRBJ2-1, with D perhaps TRBD1 (5 bases). Germline V CDR1 and CDR2: SGDLS, YYNGEE. The CDR3 covers 13 residues. V was shortened by 0 bases and J by 5 bases, with 6 bases between the two germline ends. The CDR3 coding sequence is TGTGCCAGCAGCGTAGAAGGGGACAATGAGCAGTTCTTC. Protein: CASSVEGDNEQFF.

This sequence joins TRBV30 and TRBJ1-4, with TRBD1 matching over 7 bases. Germline-derived CDR1 and CDR2 are GTSNPN and SVGIG (reference sequence). The CDR3 totals 15 residues. Trimming cost V 2 bases and J 3 bases; bases outside gene matches: 6. Here the CDR3 DNA reads TGTGCCTGGAGTTTTTCTCAGGGGGCTAATGAAAAACTGTTTTTT. This translates into CAWSFSQGANEKLFF.

The chain employs TRBV23-1 and TRBJ2-5; 8 positions agree with TRBD1. TRBV23-1 is given ORF status, its function remaining uncertain. The CDR3 loop spans 14 amino acids. J lost 1 base, V lost 2 bases, and 0 bases had no gene match. DNA for the CDR3: TGCGCCAGCAGTCAAGGACAGGGCCAAGAGACCCAGTACTTC. Protein: CASSQGQGQETQYF.

This rearrangement joins TRBV27 to TRBJ1-4, with D hard to call. Between the trimmed V and J ends, which lost 0 bases and 0 bases, there was a span of 8 bases. The CDR3 sequence is 16 residues long. Per the germline V gene, CDR1 is MNHEY and CDR2 is SMNVEV (reference sequence). In DNA, the CDR3 is TGTGCCAGCAGTTTATCGGGCGCTGCAACTAATGAAAAACTGTTTTTT. This codes for CASSLSGAATNEKLFF.

The chain couples TRBV11-2 to TRBJ1-1, with D unclear. The CDR3 extends over 14 amino acids. Germline-derived CDR1 and CDR2 are SGHAT and FQNNGV. Trimming stripped 0 bases from V and 8 bases from J, with 13 bases between. The CDR3: CASSLEFTAAEAFF. CDR3 bases: TGTGCCAGCAGCTTAGAGTTCACAGCGGCGGAAGCTTTCTTT.

In its sample, this clone was seen once. The chain has TRBV11-2 and TRBJ1-6; a weak D match, TRBD1 (5 bases). The V end lost 0 bases, the J end lost 2 bases, and 8 bases lay between the germline ends. Germline values: CDR1 SGHAT, CDR2 FQNNGV. The CDR3 is 16 residues long. CDR3 sequence (DNA): TGTGCCAGCAGCTTAGATGGGGGTACCTATAATTCACCCCTCCACTTT. Translating gives CASSLDGGTYNSPLHF.

This chain links TRBV29-1 with TRBJ2-7; D is undetermined. In germline, CDR1 is SQVTM, CDR2 ANQGSEA. The CDR3 length is 11 residues. V was pared by 4 bases and J by 2 bases, with 6 bases between. The CDR3 loop reads CSVAVAYEQYF. The CDR3, as DNA: TGCAGCGTTGCGGTGGCCTACGAGCAGTACTTC.

The chain combines TRBV9 with TRBJ1-2; 7 nucleotides line up with TRBD1. Germline V gene lookup returns CDR1 SGDLS and CDR2 YYNGEE. This CDR3 is built from 14 residues. Unmatched junction bases numbered 8, after V lost 4 bases and J lost 5 bases. The CDR3 sequence: CASSLGQRTYGYTF. DNA of the CDR3: TGTGCCAGCAGCTTGGGACAGAGGACATATGGCTACACCTTC.

The rearrangement joins TRBV19 to TRBJ1-2, with 7 bases fitting TRBD1. This CDR3 contains 13 residues. Germline V gene data show CDR1 as LNHDA and CDR2 as SQIVND (reference sequence). J was trimmed by 2 bases and V by 5 bases; bases with no gene match: 2. CDR3 sequence: CASSQQGNYGYTF. As DNA, the CDR3 is TGTGCCAGTAGTCAACAGGGGAACTATGGCTACACCTTC.

The chain combines TRBV15 with TRBJ1-2, with TRBD1 as a possible D gene (6 bases). Germline V lookup: CDR1 LNHNV, CDR2 YYDKDF (reference sequence). This CDR3 region has 15 residues. V lost 1 base and J lost 4, with 13 bases in between. The CDR3 loop reads CATSRVSTGSYGYTF. The CDR3 region has the DNA TGTGCCACCAGCAGAGTCTCCACAGGGTCCTATGGCTACACCTTC.

The chain carries TRBV19 and TRBJ1-3, with D unresolved. This CDR3 is 14 amino acids long. The germline V gene encodes CDR1 LNHDA and CDR2 SQIVND (reference sequence). The V end lost 4 bases, the J end lost 2 bases, and 9 bases lay between the germline ends. CDR3 in amino acids: CASSTPRAGNTIYF. CDR3 coding DNA: TGTGCCAGTAGTACCCCCCGGGCTGGAAACACCATATATTTT.

This sequence joins TRBV6-6 and TRBJ1-5, with a tentative D call TRBD1 (6 bases). Trimming pared 4 bases from V and 7 bases from J, leaving 11 bases between. The germline gives CDR1 MNHNY, CDR2 SVGAGI (reference sequence). CDR3 size: 13 residues. The CDR3 is CASSSWGGQPQHF. The CDR3 DNA sequence: TGTGCCAGCAGTTCCTGGGGGGGCCAGCCCCAGCATTTT.

V usage is TRBV7-2 and J usage is TRBJ2-5; weak D call: TRBD1 (5 bases). With 3 bases removed from V and 5 bases from J, the gap between germline ends came to 16 bases. This CDR3 comprises 15 residues. Germline CDR1 and CDR2: SGHTA and FQGNSA. The CDR3 DNA follows: TGTGCCAGCAGCTTGTCAGGGATCCTACGGGAGACCCAGTACTTC. This gives the protein CASSLSGILRETQYF.